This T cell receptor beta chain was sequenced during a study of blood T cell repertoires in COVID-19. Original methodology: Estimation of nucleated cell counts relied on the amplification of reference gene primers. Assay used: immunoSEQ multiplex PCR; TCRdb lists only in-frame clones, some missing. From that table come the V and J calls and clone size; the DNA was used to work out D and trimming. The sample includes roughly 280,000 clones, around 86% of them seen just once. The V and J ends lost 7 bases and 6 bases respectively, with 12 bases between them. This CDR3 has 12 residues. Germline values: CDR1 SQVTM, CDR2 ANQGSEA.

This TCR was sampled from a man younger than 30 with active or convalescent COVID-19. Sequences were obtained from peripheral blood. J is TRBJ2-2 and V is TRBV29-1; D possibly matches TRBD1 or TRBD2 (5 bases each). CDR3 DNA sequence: TGCAGCGGGGGGAGACAAGCCGGGGAGCTGTTTTTT. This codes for CSGGRQAGELFF.